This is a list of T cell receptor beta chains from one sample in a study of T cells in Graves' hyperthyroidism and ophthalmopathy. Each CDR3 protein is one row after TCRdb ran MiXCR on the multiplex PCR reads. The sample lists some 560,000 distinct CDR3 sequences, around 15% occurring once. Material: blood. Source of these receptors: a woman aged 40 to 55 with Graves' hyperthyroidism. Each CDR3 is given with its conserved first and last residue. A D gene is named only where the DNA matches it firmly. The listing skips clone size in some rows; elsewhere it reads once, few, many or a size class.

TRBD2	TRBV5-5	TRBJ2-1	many	CASSLLAGGNEQFF	TGTGCCAGCAGCTTACTAGCGGGAGGTAATGAGCAGTTCTTC
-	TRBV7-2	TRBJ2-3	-	CASSLVPDRSTDTQYF	TGTGCCAGCAGCTTAGTGCCGGACAGAAGCACAGATACGCAGTATTTT
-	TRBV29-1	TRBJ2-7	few	CSATTGDYYEQYF	TGCAGCGCAACGACAGGGGACTACTACGAGCAGTACTTC
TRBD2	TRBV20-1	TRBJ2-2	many	CSASLGGPYGGELFF	TGCAGTGCTAGTTTGGGAGGGCCGTACGGCGGGGAGCTGTTTTTT
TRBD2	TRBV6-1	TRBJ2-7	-	CATVPAGGLYEQYF	TGTGCCACCGTCCCGGCGGGGGGACTGTACGAGCAGTACTTC
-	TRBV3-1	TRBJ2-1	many	CASSQDPSGSYNEQFF	TGTGCCAGCAGCCAAGATCCAAGCGGGTCCTACAATGAGCAGTTCTTC
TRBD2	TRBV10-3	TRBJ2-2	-	CAINNLAGNTGELFF	TGTGCCATCAATAACCTAGCGGGAAACACCGGGGAGCTGTTTTTT
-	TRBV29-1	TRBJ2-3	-	CSVVTGITDTQYF	TGCAGCGTTGTGACAGGCATCACAGATACGCAGTATTTT
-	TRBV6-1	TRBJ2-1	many	CASSNPSYNEQFF	TGTGCCAGTAGCAACCCCTCCTACAATGAGCAGTTCTTC
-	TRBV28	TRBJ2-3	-	CASQGPTDTQYF	TGTGCCAGCCAGGGACCTACAGATACGCAGTATTTT
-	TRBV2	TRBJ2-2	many	CASSYRNLANTGELFF	TGTGCCAGCAGTTACAGGAACTTGGCGAACACCGGGGAGCTGTTTTTT
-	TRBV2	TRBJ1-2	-	CASSGDRSYGYTF	TGTGCCAGCAGTGGAGACCGGTCCTATGGCTACACCTTC
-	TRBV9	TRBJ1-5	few	CASSVGDGNQPQHF	TGTGCCAGCAGCGTAGGGGACGGAAATCAGCCCCAGCATTTT
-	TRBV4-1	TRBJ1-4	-	CASSQMEATNEKLFF	TGCGCCAGCAGCCAAATGGAGGCAACTAATGAAAAACTGTTTTTT
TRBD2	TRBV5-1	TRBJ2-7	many	CASSPTGLAGGFYEQYF	TGCGCCAGCAGCCCCACAGGACTAGCGGGAGGGTTCTACGAGCAGTACTTC
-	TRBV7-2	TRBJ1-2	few	CASSPQTNYGYTF	TGTGCCAGCAGCCCACAGACAAACTATGGCTACACCTTC
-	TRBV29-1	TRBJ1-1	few	CSVEQGNTEAFF	TGCAGCGTTGAACAGGGGAACACTGAAGCTTTCTTT
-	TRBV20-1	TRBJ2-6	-	CSARAGTGANVLTF	TGCAGTGCTAGAGCCGGTACTGGGGCCAACGTCCTGACTTTC
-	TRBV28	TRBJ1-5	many	CASTLRGISNQPQHF	TGTGCCAGCACTTTAAGGGGGATAAGCAATCAGCCCCAGCATTTT
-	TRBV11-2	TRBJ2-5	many	CASSLRGIEETQYF	TGTGCCAGCAGCTTACGGGGAATTGAGGAGACCCAGTACTTC
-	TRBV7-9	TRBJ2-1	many	CASTQLRYNEQFF	TGTGCCAGCACCCAATTAAGATACAATGAGCAGTTCTTC
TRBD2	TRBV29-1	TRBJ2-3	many	CSASGGATDTQYF	TGCAGCGCCTCGGGGGGGGCCACAGATACGCAGTATTTT
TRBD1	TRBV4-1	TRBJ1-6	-	CASSLLPGQSLHF	TGCGCCAGCAGCCTCCTACCGGGACAGTCCCTCCACTTT
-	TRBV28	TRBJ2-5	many	CASSSVGTQETQYF	TGTGCCAGCAGCTCCGTGGGGACTCAAGAGACCCAGTACTTC
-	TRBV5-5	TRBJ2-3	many	CASSLWDGSTDTQYF	TGTGCCAGCAGCTTGTGGGACGGTAGCACAGATACGCAGTATTTT
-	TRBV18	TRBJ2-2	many	CASSPGQNTGELFF	TGTGCCAGCAGCCCCGGACAGAACACCGGGGAGCTGTTTTTT
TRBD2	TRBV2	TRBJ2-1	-	CASSLGLAGVPYEQFF	TGTGCCAGCAGCCTGGGACTAGCGGGAGTCCCCTACGAGCAGTTCTTC
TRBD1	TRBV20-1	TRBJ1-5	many	CSALDVDRGNQPQHF	TGCAGTGCCCTAGACGTGGACAGGGGCAATCAGCCCCAGCATTTT
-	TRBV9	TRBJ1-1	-	CVSSRIGRMNTEAFF	TGTGTCAGCAGCCGTATTGGACGAATGAACACTGAAGCTTTCTTT
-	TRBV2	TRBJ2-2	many	CASIRDLTIQTGELFF	TGTGCCAGCATACGAGACCTCACTATTCAGACCGGGGAGCTGTTTTTT
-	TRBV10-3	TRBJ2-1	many	CAISDEGGEQFF	TGTGCCATCAGTGACGAGGGCGGTGAGCAGTTCTTC
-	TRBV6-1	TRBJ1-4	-	CASSLPGPKLEKLFF	TGTGCCAGCAGTCTCCCGGGCCCAAAACTGGAAAAACTGTTTTTT
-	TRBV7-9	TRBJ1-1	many	CASSLDGQTNTEAFF	TGTGCCAGCAGCTTAGACGGACAGACGAACACTGAAGCTTTCTTT
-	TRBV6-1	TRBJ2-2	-	CAGREAGELFF	TGTGCCGGCAGGGAAGCCGGGGAGCTGTTTTTT
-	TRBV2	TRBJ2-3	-	CASSEWAGWTDTQYF	TGTGCCAGCAGTGAATGGGCAGGTTGGACAGATACGCAGTATTTT
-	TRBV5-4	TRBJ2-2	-	CASSLELTGELFF	TGTGCCAGCAGCTTGGAACTGACCGGGGAGCTGTTTTTT
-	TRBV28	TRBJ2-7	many	CASRPQGFSYEQYF	TGTGCCAGCAGGCCGCAGGGATTCAGCTACGAGCAGTACTTC
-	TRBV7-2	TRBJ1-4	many	CASRVQGGGINEKLFF	TGTGCCAGCAGAGTCCAAGGGGGGGGGATTAATGAAAAACTGTTTTTT
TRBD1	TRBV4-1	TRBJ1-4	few	CASSQGQGGAATNEKLFF	TGCGCCAGCAGCCAGGGACAGGGAGGGGCTGCAACTAATGAAAAACTGTTTTTT
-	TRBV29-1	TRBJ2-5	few	CSVEDGGSRGETQYF	TGCAGCGTTGAAGATGGGGGGAGTAGAGGGGAGACCCAGTACTTC
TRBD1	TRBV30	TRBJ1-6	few	CAWSQGVDNSPLHF	TGTGCCTGGAGTCAGGGGGTTGATAATTCACCCCTCCACTTT
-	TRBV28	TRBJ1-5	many	CASTLGSVNQPQHF	TGTGCCAGCACCTTGGGCAGCGTCAATCAGCCCCAGCATTTT
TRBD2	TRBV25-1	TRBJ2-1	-	CASSGETSGVYNEQFF	TGTGCCAGCAGTGGGGAGACTAGCGGAGTATACAATGAGCAGTTCTTC
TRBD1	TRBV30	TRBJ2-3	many	CASSQTGVDTQYF	TGTGCCTCGAGCCAAACAGGGGTAGATACGCAGTATTTT
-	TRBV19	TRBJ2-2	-	CASRTGTPSGELFF	TGTGCCAGTAGGACCGGGACCCCCTCGGGGGAGCTGTTTTTT
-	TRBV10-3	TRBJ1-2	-	CAISESRGDYGYTF	TGTGCCATCAGTGAGTCGAGAGGTGACTATGGCTACACCTTC
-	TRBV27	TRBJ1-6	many	CASRHRRNNSPLHF	TGTGCCAGCCGACACAGGAGGAATAATTCACCCCTCCACTTT
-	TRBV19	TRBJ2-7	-	CASSRTRTSYEQYF	TGTGCCAGTAGTCGGACTCGAACCTCCTACGAGCAGTACTTC
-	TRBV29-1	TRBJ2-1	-	CSVELVVRFF	TGCAGCGTTGAACTAGTAGTTCGGTTCTTC
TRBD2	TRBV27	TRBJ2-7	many	CASSPSTSGSYEQYF	TGTGCCAGCAGTCCATCGACTAGCGGGAGCTACGAGCAGTACTTC
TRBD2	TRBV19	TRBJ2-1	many	CASSPRKVAGGYNEQFF	TGTGCCAGTAGTCCTCGTAAGGTAGCGGGAGGGTACAATGAGCAGTTCTTC
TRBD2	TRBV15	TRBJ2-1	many	CATSGAGTSSYNEQFF	TGTGCCACCAGCGGCGCCGGGACTAGCTCCTACAATGAGCAGTTCTTC
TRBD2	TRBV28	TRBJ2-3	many	CASTSGSLDTQYF	TGTGCCAGCACTAGCGGGAGTTTAGATACGCAGTATTTT
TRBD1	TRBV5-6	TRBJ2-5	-	CASSLGQGAWSMETQYF	TGTGCCAGCAGCTTGGGACAGGGGGCTTGGAGTATGGAGACCCAGTACTTC